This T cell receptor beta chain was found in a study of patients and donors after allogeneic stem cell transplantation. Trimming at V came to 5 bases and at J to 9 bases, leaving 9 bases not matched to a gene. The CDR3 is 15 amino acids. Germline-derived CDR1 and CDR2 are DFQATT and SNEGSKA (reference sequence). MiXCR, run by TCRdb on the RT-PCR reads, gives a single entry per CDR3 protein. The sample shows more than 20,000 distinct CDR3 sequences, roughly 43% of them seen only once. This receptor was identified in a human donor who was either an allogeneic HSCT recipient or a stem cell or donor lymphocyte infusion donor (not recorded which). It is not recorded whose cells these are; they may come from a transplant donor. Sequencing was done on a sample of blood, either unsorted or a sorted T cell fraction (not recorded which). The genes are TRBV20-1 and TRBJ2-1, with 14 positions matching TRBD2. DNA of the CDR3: TGCAGTGCTGCACCGGGACTAGCGGGAGATGGTGAGCAGTTCTTC. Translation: CSAAPGLAGDGEQFF.